The rows below give T cell receptor beta chains drawn from one sample of a study of control samples from healthy donors and cancer patients. This table comes from immunoSEQ multiplex PCR, and its TCRdb copy is limited to in-frame clones, with some not included. The sample includes more than 65,000 clones, nearly 85% of them seen just once. Source material: blood. The receptors were sampled from a man in his sixties in good health. Each CDR3 is given with its conserved first and last residue. The D gene is left open where the match is weak. The listing skips clone size in some rows; elsewhere it reads once, few, many or a size class.

d_gene	v_gene	j_gene	abundance	CDR3aa	CDR3nt
-	TRBV30	TRBJ1-1	once	CAWSIATPTGEAFF	TGTGCCTGGAGTATCGCCACCCCGACAGGTGAAGCTTTCTTT
-	TRBV28	TRBJ2-7	-	CASSRGVGPSYEQYF	TGTGCCAGCAGCCGTGGAGTGGGTCCCTCCTACGAGCAGTACTTC
TRBD2	TRBV6-5	TRBJ2-3	-	CASTKREGTDTQYF	TGTGCCAGCACGAAGCGGGAGGGCACAGATACGCAGTATTTT
-	TRBV6-4	TRBJ2-5	-	CASSSDMGETQYF	TGTGCCAGCAGTTCCGACATGGGCGAGACCCAGTACTTC
-	TRBV29-1	TRBJ2-7	-	CSVEEALSYEQYF	TGCAGCGTTGAGGAGGCCCTCTCCTACGAGCAGTACTTC
-	TRBV4-3	TRBJ1-2	-	CASSQDGRREIGYTF	TGCGCCAGCAGCCAAGATGGACGAAGGGAGATAGGCTACACCTTC
-	TRBV5-6	TRBJ2-7	-	CASSPTVRGSYEQYF	TGTGCCAGCAGCCCCACAGTGAGGGGATCCTACGAGCAGTACTTC
TRBD2	TRBV7-3	TRBJ2-3	-	CASSLLAGDPRTYTDTQYF	TGTGCCAGCAGCTTACTGGCGGGAGACCCGCGGACCTACACAGATACGCAGTATTTT
-	TRBV5-1	TRBJ1-6	once	CASSLGSTGYNSPLHF	TGCGCCAGCAGCTTGGGCTCGACAGGCTATAATTCACCCCTCCACTTT
TRBD1	TRBV19	TRBJ1-1	-	CASSPLTGTTEAFF	TGTGCCAGTAGCCCACTGACAGGGACCACTGAAGCTTTCTTT
-	TRBV4-3	TRBJ2-7	once	CASSQEVGLAGAYEQYF	TGCGCCAGCAGCCAAGAGGTGGGGCTAGCCGGGGCCTACGAGCAGTACTTC
-	TRBV3-1/TRBV3-2	TRBJ2-1	-	CASSQDPLLRNEQFF	TGTGCCAGCAGCCAAGATCCTCTCCTGAGAAATGAGCAGTTCTTC
-	TRBV6-6	TRBJ1-5	-	CASTLGDHPNQPQHF	TGTGCCAGCACCTTAGGGGACCACCCCAATCAGCCCCAGCATTTT
-	TRBV11-2	TRBJ2-5	-	CASSPGPETQYF	TGTGCCAGCAGCCCGGGACCGGAGACCCAGTACTTC
TRBD2	TRBV7-6	TRBJ2-1	-	CASTLLSGRAYNEQFF	TGTGCCAGCACCCTCCTTAGCGGGAGGGCCTACAATGAGCAGTTCTTC
TRBD1	TRBV5-1	TRBJ2-1	-	CASSLGQGESEQFF	TGCGCCAGCAGCTTGGGACAGGGGGAAAGTGAGCAGTTCTTC
-	TRBV21-1	TRBJ2-1	-	CASSIKGRNNEQFF	TGTGCCAGCAGCATTAAAGGAAGGAACAATGAGCAGTTCTTC
TRBD1	TRBV5-6	TRBJ2-7	-	CASSLVGQGIYEQYF	TGTGCCAGCAGCTTGGTGGGACAGGGGATCTACGAGCAGTACTTC
-	TRBV27	TRBJ1-6	-	CASSLFGGDRSPLHF	TGTGCCAGCAGTTTATTTGGGGGGGATAGGTCACCCCTCCACTTT
-	TRBV11-2	TRBJ2-1	-	CASSLGRADNEQFF	TGTGCCAGCAGCTTAGGGCGAGCCGACAATGAGCAGTTCTTC
-	TRBV7-9	TRBJ2-3	few	CASSPIRLGDTQYF	TGTGCCAGCAGCCCCATTAGGCTGGGGGATACGCAGTATTTT
TRBD1	TRBV7-9	TRBJ1-1	once	CASSATGGTEAFF	TGTGCCAGCAGCGCGACAGGGGGCACTGAAGCTTTCTTT
-	TRBV5-1	TRBJ2-3	few	CASSLDVGSDTQYF	TGCGCCAGCAGCTTGGATGTGGGCTCAGATACGCAGTATTTT
TRBD2	TRBV4-2	TRBJ2-2	-	CASSQGLAGDDGELFF	TGTGCCAGCAGCCAGGGTCTAGCGGGAGACGACGGGGAGCTGTTTTTT
TRBD1	TRBV2	TRBJ1-4	-	CASSPTGTDNEKLFF	TGTGCCAGCAGCCCCACCGGGACAGACAATGAAAAACTGTTTTTT
-	TRBV4-2	TRBJ2-1	-	CASSPTTVQGSYNEQFF	TGTGCCAGCAGCCCTACCACCGTGCAGGGCTCCTACAATGAGCAGTTCTTC
-	TRBV18	TRBJ1-6	few	CASSPYSDNSPLHF	TGTGCCAGCTCACCTTACTCGGATAATTCACCCCTCCACTTT
-	TRBV28	TRBJ2-5	-	CASSSGTQETQYF	TGTGCCAGCAGTTCGGGGACCCAAGAGACCCAGTACTTC